Listed below are T cell receptor beta chains from one sample, sequenced in a study of identifying expanded T cells in peripheral blood. Assay: immunoSEQ multiplex PCR; the TCRdb copy retains only in-frame clones and omits some. The repertoire has approximately 97,000 clones, about 91% of them found once; the top ten carry 13% to 15%. Sequencing input: blood. The source of these receptors is a person aged 18 to 75 in good health. The CDR3 runs from the conserved cysteine through the conserved F or W. A D gene is named only where the DNA matches it firmly. Clone size is given for some rows only: seen once, a few or many times, or a class if the clone is expanded.

d_gene	j_gene	v_gene	abundance	CDR3nt	CDR3aa
-	TRBJ2-7	TRBV5-6	-	TGTGCCAGCAGCGAGAACGGGACGCCGGGTAGGTACGAGCAGTACTTC	CASSENGTPGRYEQYF
-	TRBJ2-7	TRBV28	-	TGTGCCAGCAGTTTACCAGCTAATCCCTACGAGCAGTACTTC	CASSLPANPYEQYF
TRBD1	TRBJ1-5	TRBV19	few	TGTGCCAGTAATCACCCCACTAACAGGGGGCTAGGGAGCAATCAGCCCCAGCATTTT	CASNHPTNRGLGSNQPQHF
-	TRBJ2-7	TRBV7-9	few	TGTGCCAGCACCTTGGCCGGGTCCTACGAGCAGTACTTC	CASTLAGSYEQYF
TRBD1	TRBJ2-1	TRBV6-1	-	TGTGCCAGCAGGATACAGGGGCGGCTTGTTACTGAGCAGTTCTTC	CASRIQGRLVTEQFF
-	TRBJ1-1	TRBV5-4	-	TGTGCCAGCAGCCCGCTTCCGGGGAACACTGAAGCTTTCTTT	CASSPLPGNTEAFF
-	TRBJ1-2	TRBV7-9	-	TGTGCCAGCAGCTTGGGGGGCGTTAGCTATGGCTACACCTTC	CASSLGGVSYGYTF
TRBD2	TRBJ2-7	TRBV4-2	-	TGTGCCAGCAGCCAAGGGTTGGGACTAGGAATACCGGCCCTCACCTACGAGCAGTACTTC	CASSQGLGLGIPALTYEQYF
-	TRBJ1-4	TRBV4-3	-	TGCGCCAGCAGCCAAGACAGAACAACTAATGAAAAACTGTTTTTT	CASSQDRTTNEKLFF
-	TRBJ1-5	TRBV5-1	-	TGCGCCAGCAGCTTTGCTCCGGGACCTAATCAGCCCCAGCATTTT	CASSFAPGPNQPQHF
-	TRBJ1-2	TRBV6-5	-	TGTGCCAGCAGAGATACTTTCTATGGCTACACCTTC	CASRDTFYGYTF
-	TRBJ2-7	TRBV14	-	TGTGCCAGCAGCTTTGTTGACGCCGAGCAGTACTTC	CASSFVDAEQYF
-	TRBJ1-2	TRBV29-1	-	TGCAGCGTTGAAGATACTAGTGGCTACACCTTC	CSVEDTSGYTF
-	TRBJ2-1	TRBV10-3	few	TGTGCCATCAGTGAGGGACGGGACACCCCGCAGTTCTTC	CAISEGRDTPQFF
TRBD1	TRBJ1-6	TRBV6-4	-	TGTGCCAGCAGTGATACGGACAGGGGGGGCAATTCACCCCTCCACTTT	CASSDTDRGGNSPLHF
-	TRBJ1-1	TRBV21-1	-	TGTGCCAGCAGCAAAACAAGGCAGGGGTCTGAAGCTTTCTTT	CASSKTRQGSEAFF
TRBD2	TRBJ2-2	TRBV19	-	TGTGCCAGTAGAATAGCGGGAGGGAAGGGGGAGCTGTTTTTT	CASRIAGGKGELFF
TRBD1	TRBJ2-7	TRBV5-1	once	TGCGCCAGCAGCGTAGGACAGGGTTTGGGTAGCGAGCAGTACTTC	CASSVGQGLGSEQYF
-	TRBJ2-2	TRBV2	-	TGTGCCAGCAGTGAATTGGGAGCGGGGAACACCGGGGAGCTGTTTTTT	CASSELGAGNTGELFF
-	TRBJ1-4	TRBV30	-	TGTGCCTGGAGTGTGTTAACGAATGAAAAACTGTTTTTT	CAWSVLTNEKLFF
-	TRBJ1-2	TRBV27	-	TGTGCCAGCGGCGGCCCCCGGGACGGAATCTATGGCTACACCTTC	CASGGPRDGIYGYTF
TRBD1	TRBJ2-7	TRBV6-1	-	TGTGCCAGCGGGCGGGACAGGGGATACGAGCAGTACTTC	CASGRDRGYEQYF
TRBD1	TRBJ2-7	TRBV7-3	-	TGTGCCAGCAGCTCGGGACAGGGGGACCACGAGCAGTACTTC	CASSSGQGDHEQYF
-	TRBJ2-7	TRBV5-6	-	TGTGCCAGCAGCTTGGGGGTGCCCAGGGAGCAGTACTTC	CASSLGVPREQYF
-	TRBJ2-7	TRBV19	-	TGTGCCAGTAGTAAGGGCGCCCGAGCCTACGAGCAGTACTTC	CASSKGARAYEQYF
-	TRBJ2-1	TRBV18	-	TGTGCCAGCTCACCTGATGACTATTTCAATGAGCAGTTCTTC	CASSPDDYFNEQFF
-	TRBJ1-5	TRBV7-2	-	TGTGCCAGCAGCTTACCTCCAGGACAACCAAATCAGCCCCAGCATTTT	CASSLPPGQPNQPQHF
-	TRBJ1-3	TRBV6-6	-	TGTGCCAGCAGAGGAATGACAGTGTCTGGAAACACCATATATTTT	CASRGMTVSGNTIYF
-	TRBJ2-3	TRBV21-1	-	TGTGCCAGCAGCCGAACGCTAGACCCGTACCCTACAGATACGCAGTATTTT	CASSRTLDPYPTDTQYF
-	TRBJ2-7	TRBV7-8	-	TGTGCCAGCAGCTTTTACGCGCCCAGCTCCTACGAGCAGTACTTC	CASSFYAPSSYEQYF
-	TRBJ2-3	TRBV29-1	-	TGCAGCTACTTGGGGCAGGACCTAACAGATACGCAGTATTTT	CSYLGQDLTDTQYF
TRBD2	TRBJ2-2	TRBV2	-	TGTGCCAGCAGTGAATTGGGGAGGGGCGGCACCGGGGAGCTGTTTTTT	CASSELGRGGTGELFF
-	TRBJ1-1	TRBV11-3	-	TGTGCCAGCAGCTTAGCCCAAGGGGTCACTGAAGCTTTCTTT	CASSLAQGVTEAFF
TRBD1	TRBJ2-3	TRBV19	-	TGTGCCAGTAGTAAATATGTGACAGGGGAAAAAGATACGCAGTATTTT	CASSKYVTGEKDTQYF
-	TRBJ1-6	TRBV19	-	TGTGCCAGTAGCAACCTTGGGGCCTATAATTCACCCCTCCACTTT	CASSNLGAYNSPLHF
TRBD1	TRBJ2-7	TRBV6-1	once	TGTGCCAGCAGCAGGGGGCTATCCTACGAGCAGTACTTC	CASSRGLSYEQYF
-	TRBJ2-2	TRBV7-9	-	TGTGCCAGCAGCCCCGCGGTAGTTACCGGGGAGCTGTTTTTT	CASSPAVVTGELFF
-	TRBJ2-3	TRBV9	-	TGTGCCAGCAGCGTGGGTAGCACAGATACGCAGTATTTT	CASSVGSTDTQYF
-	TRBJ1-2	TRBV5-4	-	TGTGCCAGCAGCTCGGGGGGGGCCAACTATGGCTACACCTTC	CASSSGGANYGYTF
-	TRBJ2-1	TRBV7-2	once	TGTGCCAGCAGAGGGAGCCGGGAGACTTCCTACAATGAGCAGTTCTTC	CASRGSRETSYNEQFF
-	TRBJ2-3	TRBV14	-	TGTGCCAGCAGCCAAGATTTAAAGGGTACGCAGTATTTT	CASSQDLKGTQYF
TRBD1	TRBJ1-2	TRBV7-3	-	TGTGCCAGCAGCCCCGGACAGGGGAATGGCTACACCTTC	CASSPGQGNGYTF
-	TRBJ1-5	TRBV7-8	-	TGTGCCAGCAGCTCATCCCTCGGGGGTGGACAGCCCCAGCATTTT	CASSSSLGGGQPQHF
TRBD1	TRBJ1-3	TRBV2	-	TGTGCCAGCAGTGGGGGACAGCACTTTGGAAACACCATATATTTT	CASSGGQHFGNTIYF
TRBD2	TRBJ2-5	TRBV30	-	TGTGCCTGGAGTTTCGGTTTGGGACGGGGGGGCCGTGGCGAGACCCAGTACTTC	CAWSFGLGRGGRGETQYF
-	TRBJ1-5	TRBV7-2	-	TGTGCCAGCAGCTTAGCGCTCCGGGAGCCCCAGCATTTT	CASSLALREPQHF
-	TRBJ2-4	TRBV27	once	TGTGCCAGCAGTTTTGCCCTAAGGGGTAACATTCAGTACTTC	CASSFALRGNIQYF
-	TRBJ2-7	TRBV6-6	-	TGTGCCGAGGGGACGGTTCCCTACGAGCAGTACTTC	CAEGTVPYEQYF
-	TRBJ1-1	TRBV7-3	-	TGTGCCAGCAGCCCCGGAGCTAACACTGAAGCTTTCTTT	CASSPGANTEAFF
-	TRBJ2-3	TRBV9	-	TGTGCCAGCAGCGTAGCCGGGGGGCGCCTACTAGATACGCAGTATTTT	CASSVAGGRLLDTQYF
-	TRBJ2-1	TRBV6-5	-	TGTGCCAGCAGTTACTCGGGCTCACCCAACAATGAGCAGTTCTTC	CASSYSGSPNNEQFF
-	TRBJ1-6	TRBV7-2	-	TGTGCCAGCAGCTTAGGAGGAACGCGCGGTAATTCACCCCTCCACTTT	CASSLGGTRGNSPLHF
-	TRBJ2-3	TRBV28	-	TGTGCCAGCAGTTTAAATCAGGGAGCAGATACGCAGTATTTT	CASSLNQGADTQYF
-	TRBJ2-3	TRBV29-1	-	TGCAGCGTTGAGGGGGGAATAGGCACAGATACGCAGTATTTT	CSVEGGIGTDTQYF
TRBD2	TRBJ2-1	TRBV14	-	TGTGCCAGCAGACGGACTAGCGGGGGCTATGAGCAGTTCTTC	CASRRTSGGYEQFF
-	TRBJ2-7	TRBV19	-	TGTGCCAGTAAATCAGAGATTGGGGGATACGAGCAGTACTTC	CASKSEIGGYEQYF
-	TRBJ2-7	TRBV6-5	-	TGTGCCAGCAGCCGCGGACGGATATTAGCCTACGAGCAGTACTTC	CASSRGRILAYEQYF
TRBD1	TRBJ2-1	TRBV19	-	TGTGCCACAATGCGGGACAGGGGTTATGAGCAGTTCTTC	CATMRDRGYEQFF